These 28 T cell receptor beta chains were all obtained from the same sample, sequenced in a study of blood T cell repertoires in COVID-19. Libraries were prepared by immunoSEQ multiplex PCR; TCRdb keeps only in-frame clonotypes and omits some of them. The sample lists fewer than 300,000 clones, under 90% seen once, with around 2.9% in the top ten. The sample taken for sequencing was peripheral blood. Source of these receptors: a woman in her late teens or twenties with acute or convalescent COVID-19.

The V gene is TRBV7-2, the J gene TRBJ2-5; D possibly corresponds to TRBD2 (5 bases). This CDR3 has 18 amino acids. Trimming pared 3 bases from V and 3 bases from J, leaving 23 bases between. The germline gives CDR1 SGHTA, CDR2 FQGNSA. CDR3 in amino acids: CASSFEPLAASRKETQYF. The DNA of the CDR3 is TGTGCCAGCAGCTTTGAACCGCTGGCTGCTAGCAGGAAAGAGACCCAGTACTTC.

This clone was detected a few times. V is TRBV6-1 and J is TRBJ1-2, with TRBD1 identical over 9 bases. J gave up 7 bases and V 5 bases, and 11 bases lay outside the gene matches. Germline lookup yields CDR1 MNHNS and CDR2 SASEGT. The CDR3 consists of 15 residues. CDR3: CASSSGTGLPRGYTF. CDR3 in DNA: TGTGCCAGCAGTTCGGGGACAGGGCTTCCGCGTGGCTACACCTTC.

The chain has TRBV7-9 and TRBJ1-6, with TRBD1 matching over 7 bases. Germline lookup yields CDR1 SEHNR and CDR2 FQNEAQ (reference sequence). This CDR3 is built from 15 residues. V was pared by 6 bases and J by 7 bases, with 9 bases of the junction left unmatched. CDR3: CASRLTGTGNSPLHF. CDR3 DNA sequence: TGTGCCAGCAGGCTGACAGGGACGGGGAATTCACCCCTCCACTTT. Using reference TRBV7-9 and TRBJ1-6 for the parts outside the CDR3, the full variable domain is DTGVSQNPRHKITKRGQNVTFRCDPISEHNRLYWYRQTLGQGPEFLTYFQNEAQLEKSRLLSDRFSAERPKGSFSTLEIQRTEQGDSAMYLCASRLTGTGNSPLHFGNGTRLTVT.

The CDR3 reads CASRDRVNTGELFF. As DNA, the CDR3 is TGTGCCAGCAGGGACAGGGTGAACACCGGGGAGCTGTTTTTT. V gene TRBV3-1 (or the pseudogene TRBV3-2) combines with J gene TRBJ2-2; TRBD1 matches 8 bases. CDR1 LGHDT and CDR2 YNNKEL come from the germline V gene (reference sequence). The trim removed 6 bases at V and 1 base at J, leaving 1 base unmatched. CDR3 size: 14 residues.

The chain couples TRBV7-2 to TRBJ2-1; D possibly corresponds to TRBD2 (5 bases). Per the germline V gene, CDR1 is SGHTA and CDR2 is FQGNSA. The CDR3 runs 16 residues. Between the trimmed V and J ends, which lost 5 bases and 4 bases, there was a span of 18 bases. CDR3 bases: TGTGCCAGCAGCCAACCCCCCCCTAGCAGTTACAATGAGCAGTTCTTC. Translation gives CASSQPPPSSYNEQFF.

Turning to this clone: Other DNA sequences from this sample encode an identical CDR3 as well. The chain recombines TRBV28 with TRBJ2-7; 7 bases match TRBD1. V was pared by 6 bases and J by 2 bases, with 4 bases of the junction left unmatched. The germline gives CDR1 MDHEN, CDR2 SYDVKM. The CDR3 runs to 13 residues. CDR3 in amino acids: CASSPGQTYEQYF. The CDR3 coding sequence is TGTGCCAGCAGCCCGGGACAGACCTACGAGCAGTACTTC.

The rearrangement uses TRBV28 and TRBJ1-2; TRBD1 is a possible D gene (6 bases). Germline values: CDR1 MDHEN, CDR2 SYDVKM. This CDR3 spans 15 amino acids. Between the trimmed V and J ends, which lost 4 bases and 1 base, there was a span of 13 bases. The CDR3 reads CASSYTGYRNYGYTF. The CDR3 DNA reads as TGTGCCAGCAGTTACACAGGGTATCGTAACTATGGCTACACCTTC.

The chain links TRBV6-1 to TRBJ1-5; D is ambiguous. V shed 2 bases and J shed 7 bases, with 18 bases lying between them. Germline V CDR1 and CDR2: MNHNS, SASEGT. The CDR3 length is 16 residues. The CDR3 DNA follows: TGTGCCAGCAGTGAAATTTCAGTTTGGAGTAGACAGCCCCAGCATTTT. Translated, it gives CASSEISVWSRQPQHF.

The genes are TRBV29-1 and TRBJ2-3, with 11 bases lining up with TRBD1. The germline gives CDR1 SQVTM, CDR2 ANQGSEA. J was trimmed by 2 bases and V by 6 bases; bases with no gene match: 7. The CDR3 runs to 15 residues. CDR3 in amino acids: CSVARTGGNTDTQYF. The CDR3 DNA reads as TGCAGCGTGGCCCGGACAGGGGGCAACACAGATACGCAGTATTTT.

The chain combines TRBV19 with TRBJ1-2; D gene ambiguous. V lost 1 base to trimming and J lost 5 bases, with 11 bases between them. Germline-derived CDR1 and CDR2 are LNHDA and SQIVND (reference sequence). The CDR3 has 14 residues. In DNA form, the CDR3 reads TGTGCCAGTAGTATAGGAGGGAAAATTTATGGCTACACCTTC. Its protein product is CASSIGGKIYGYTF.

This clone has a handful of counts. The chain recombines TRBV25-1 with TRBJ1-5, with D hard to call. This CDR3 region has 17 residues. The germline gives CDR1 MGHDK, CDR2 SYGVNS. V was trimmed by 7 bases and J by 4 bases, leaving 23 bases between them. The CDR3 loop reads CASNQTEEIRPNQPQHF. The CDR3 nucleotides are TGTGCCAGCAATCAAACGGAGGAAATCCGACCTAATCAGCCCCAGCATTTT.

The sample holds a few counts of this clone. This chain connects TRBV30 to TRBJ1-2, with D unclear. V lost 4 bases and J 7 bases, leaving 16 bases between the germline ends. CDR3 length: 13 residues. The V gene's germline CDR1 is GTSNPN and CDR2 SVGIG (reference sequence). CDR3 DNA: TGTGCCTGGATCGAGACCTTCAGAGGTGGCTACACCTTC. It yields the protein CAWIETFRGGYTF.

This clone was detected only once. The CDR3 loop is CSVEDRGRGGLAGDYEQYF. CDR3 sequence (DNA): TGCAGCGTTGAAGATCGGGGCAGGGGCGGACTAGCGGGAGACTACGAGCAGTACTTC. The rearrangement uses TRBV29-1 and TRBJ2-7; 13 nucleotides match TRBD2. The CDR3 has 19 residues. Germline CDR1 is SQVTM and CDR2 is ANQGSEA. With V trimmed by 0 bases and J by 3 bases, 14 bases remained unmatched.

V and J are TRBV5-4 and TRBJ2-3; 10 bases are a match to TRBD1. Looked up from germline, CDR1 is SGHNT and CDR2 is YYREEE (reference sequence). The V and J ends lost 0 bases and 3 bases, in that order; junction bases with no gene match: 1. The CDR3 length is 15 residues. CDR3 coding DNA: TGTGCCAGCAGCTTGGTGGGACAGGGGACAGATACGCAGTATTTT. This codes for CASSLVGQGTDTQYF.

The rearrangement links TRBV5-4 to TRBJ2-7; D not resolved. The CDR3 contains 13 residues. Trimming stripped 0 bases from V and 2 bases from J, with 6 bases between. Germline assignment: CDR1 SGHNT and CDR2 YYREEE (reference sequence). CDR3 sequence (DNA): TGTGCCAGCAGCTTGGACCAGACCTACGAGCAGTACTTC. This codes for CASSLDQTYEQYF. The complete variable domain, with remaining parts taken from reference TRBV5-4 and TRBJ2-7, reads ETGVTQSPTHLIKTRGQQVTLRCSSQSGHNTVSWYQQALGQGPQFIFQYYREEENGRGNFPPRFSGLQFPNYSSELNVNALELDDSALYLCASSLDQTYEQYFGPGTRLTVT.

The chain recombines TRBV28 with TRBJ1-3; 8 bases align to TRBD1. The CDR3 totals 16 residues. V was pared by 5 bases and J by 3 bases, with 9 bases of the junction left unmatched. Germline CDR1 reads MDHEN; CDR2 reads SYDVKM. The CDR3: CASSTTGEGGGNTIYF. The CDR3 DNA sequence: TGTGCCAGCAGTACGACAGGGGAGGGGGGTGGAAACACCATATATTTT.

V and J are TRBV5-6 and TRBJ2-5; 7 bases line up with TRBD2. Germline trimming cut 0 bases from V and 5 bases from J; bases unmatched to any gene: 7. The CDR3 is 15 residues long. From germline, CDR1 is SGHDT and CDR2 YYEEEE. CDR3 sequence reads: CASSLAEWGGETQYF. Here the CDR3 DNA reads TGTGCCAGCAGCTTGGCAGAGTGGGGGGGTGAGACCCAGTACTTC.

The V call is TRBV7-9, the J call TRBJ2-2, with D perhaps TRBD2 (6 bases). V lost 5 bases to trimming and J lost 10 bases, with 20 bases between them. Germline loops: CDR1 SEHNR, CDR2 FQNEAQ (reference sequence). The CDR3 is 15 residues long. CDR3 sequence reads: CASSRNNFREEELFF. Written as DNA, the CDR3 is TGTGCCAGCAGCCGAAATAACTTTAGGGAGGAGGAGCTGTTTTTT.

The chain recombines TRBV11-2 with TRBJ2-1; 10 positions match TRBD1. Unmatched junction bases numbered 11, after V lost 5 bases and J lost 7 bases. The CDR3 runs 16 residues. Germline CDR1 reads SGHAT; CDR2 reads FQNNGV. The CDR3 here is CASSPPDRGWGNEQFF. As DNA, the CDR3 is TGTGCCAGCAGCCCCCCGGACAGGGGGTGGGGGAATGAGCAGTTCTTC.

The rearrangement links TRBV4-2 to TRBJ2-7; 8 bases match TRBD2. The V gene end was trimmed by 1 base and the J gene end by 4 bases; junction bases not matched to a gene: 3. Germline lookup yields CDR1 LGHNA and CDR2 YNFKEQ. The CDR3 length is 14 residues. CDR3 in amino acids: CASSQALAGYEQYF. DNA of the CDR3: TGTGCCAGCAGCCAAGCTCTAGCGGGTTACGAGCAGTACTTC.

The chain couples TRBV3-1 (or the pseudogene TRBV3-2) to TRBJ2-1; 12 bases match TRBD1. Germline loops: CDR1 LGHDT, CDR2 YNNKEL (reference sequence). The V segment lost 4 bases and the J segment 7 bases; nucleotides outside the gene matches: 8. The CDR3 is 16 amino acids. The CDR3 bases are TGTGCCAGCAGCCCATCCGGGACAGGGGGCACGAATGAGCAGTTCTTC. It translates to CASSPSGTGGTNEQFF.

The V and J genes are TRBV9 and TRBJ1-2; 7 bases fit TRBD1. J was trimmed by 4 bases and V by 0 bases; bases with no gene match: 9. Germline V gene sequence: CDR1 SGDLS, CDR2 YYNGEE. The CDR3 is 16 residues long. Here the CDR3 reads CASSVGGTARVYGYTF. The CDR3 DNA reads as TGTGCCAGCAGCGTAGGGGGGACAGCACGAGTCTATGGCTACACCTTC. Combining the CDR3 with reference TRBV9 and TRBJ1-2 gives the whole variable domain DSGVTQTPKHLITATGQRVTLRCSPRSGDLSVYWYQQSLDQGLQFLIQYYNGEERAKGNILERFSAQQFPDLHSELNLSSLELGDSALYFCASSVGGTARVYGYTFGSGTRLTVV.

The DNA of the CDR3 is TGTGCCAGCAGTTTAGGGCCAGCGAACACCGGGGAGCTGTTTTTT. This codes for CASSLGPANTGELFF. The chain is built from TRBV28 and TRBJ2-2, with D unclear. Germline-derived CDR1 and CDR2 are MDHEN and SYDVKM. The ends were cut back, 2 bases at V and 0 bases at J, with 7 bases in the middle. The CDR3 spans 15 residues.

The chain is built from TRBV4-2 and TRBJ1-5; 7 bases are a match to TRBD1. CDR1 is LGHNA, CDR2 YNFKEQ, per germline. The V gene end was trimmed by 4 bases and the J gene end by 4 bases; junction bases not matched to a gene: 10. The CDR3 extends over 16 amino acids. CDR3 coding DNA: TGTGCCAGCAGCCCCCAAACCGGGACAGTGAATCAGCCCCAGCATTTT. As protein: CASSPQTGTVNQPQHF.

This chain joins TRBV7-8 and TRBJ1-2; D perhaps matches TRBD1 (6 bases). CDR3 size: 15 residues. Germline CDR1 and CDR2: SGHVS and FQNEAQ. The ends were cut back, 4 bases at V and 2 bases at J, with 14 bases in the middle. As DNA, the CDR3 is TGTGCCAGCAGCTACGGACAGTTTCCAAACTATGGCTACACCTTC. It translates to CASSYGQFPNYGYTF.

V and J are TRBV27 and TRBJ2-1; the match to TRBD1 covers 12 bases. With 7 bases clipped from V and 10 bases from J, the junction kept 8 bases outside the gene matches. This CDR3 region has 14 residues. Per the germline V gene, CDR1 is MNHEY and CDR2 is SMNVEV (reference sequence). In DNA, the CDR3 is TGTGCCAGCAATCCGGGACAGGGGGCGCGGGAGCAGTTCTTC. Protein sequence: CASNPGQGAREQFF.

The genes are TRBV6-5 and TRBJ2-3, with D possibly TRBD2 on 5 matching bases. V lost 4 bases, J lost 2 bases, and 16 bases lay in between. CDR1 is MNHEY, CDR2 SVGAGI, per germline. The CDR3 covers 16 residues. The CDR3 DNA is TGTGCCAGCAGTTTCCGAGGGCCCGGTTACACAGATACGCAGTATTTT. As protein: CASSFRGPGYTDTQYF.

The J gene is TRBJ2-5, the V gene TRBV18; D not certain. The CDR3 loop spans 12 amino acids. The V end lost 3 bases, the J end lost 2 bases, and 4 bases lay between the germline ends. Germline V gene lookup returns CDR1 KGHSH and CDR2 LQKENI. The CDR3 sequence: CASSPEQETQYF. The CDR3 nucleotides read TGTGCCAGCTCACCGGAGCAAGAGACCCAGTACTTC.